The T cell receptor (beta chain) described here comes from a study of T cells in localized non-small cell lung cancer. Overall study findings and caveats: Researchers found a median around 61 of the top 100 tumor clones in adjacent lung.

Repertoires were generated with immunoSEQ multiplex PCR, while TCRdb's copy carries only in-frame clones and drops some. The repertoire has roughly 39,000 clones, roughly 77% of them found once; the top ten carry over 30%. As concerns this clone: As yet, its antigen is unknown.

Trimming removed 5 bases from V and 4 bases from J, with 9 bases in between. This CDR3 has 12 residues. Germline assignment: CDR1 SGHTS and CDR2 YDEGEE. The rearrangement uses TRBV5-8 and TRBJ1-2, with a tentative D call TRBD1 (5 bases). Specimen: PBMCs, collected before any cancer treatment. This sequence originates from a woman aged 35 to 70 with stage II squamous cell lung carcinoma. The CDR3 loop is CASSFDSYGYTF. As DNA, the CDR3 is TGTGCCAGCAGTTTCGACAGCTATGGCTACACCTTC.